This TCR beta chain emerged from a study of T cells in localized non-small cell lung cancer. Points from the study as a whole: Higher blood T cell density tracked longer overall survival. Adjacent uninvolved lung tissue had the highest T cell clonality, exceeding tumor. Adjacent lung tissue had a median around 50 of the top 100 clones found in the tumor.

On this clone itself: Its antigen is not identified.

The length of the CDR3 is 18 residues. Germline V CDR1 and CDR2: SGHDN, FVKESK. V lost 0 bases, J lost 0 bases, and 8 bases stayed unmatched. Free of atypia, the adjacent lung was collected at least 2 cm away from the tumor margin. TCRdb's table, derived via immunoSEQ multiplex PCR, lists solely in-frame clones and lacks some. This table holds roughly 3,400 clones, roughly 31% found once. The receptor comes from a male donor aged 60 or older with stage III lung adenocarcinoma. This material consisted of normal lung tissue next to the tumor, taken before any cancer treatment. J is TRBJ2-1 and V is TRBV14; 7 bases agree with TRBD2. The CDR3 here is CASSQDKIAGFSYNEQFF. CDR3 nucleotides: TGTGCCAGCAGCCAAGATAAGATAGCGGGTTTCTCCTACAATGAGCAGTTCTTC.